In its sample, the clone carrying this TCR beta chain was seen a few times. This specimen comes from a study of blood T cell repertoires in COVID-19. The V gene end was trimmed by 1 base and the J gene end by 6 bases; junction bases not matched to a gene: 5. The germline gives CDR1 MNHEY, CDR2 SMNVEV (reference sequence). The CDR3 totals 14 residues. Researchers sorted participants into cohorts using their self-reported clinical history. Some clones are missing from TCRdb's copy, which holds only in-frame ones; the method was immunoSEQ multiplex PCR. The sample shows around 130,000 clones, 84% of them seen only once.

The material sequenced was PBMCs or T cells enriched from blood (not recorded which). The rearrangement links TRBV27 to TRBJ2-7; TRBD1 matches at 8 bases. The TCR was taken from a woman in her 30s who had recovered from COVID-19. CDR3 DNA sequence: TGTGCCAGCAGTTTATGGCCAGGGGGCCTCGAGCAGTACTTC. Its translation is CASSLWPGGLEQYF.